The 21 T cell receptor beta chains given below trace back to one sample, sequenced in a study of cytomegalovirus exposure and HLA in healthy donors. It was with 60 Vbeta and 13 Jbeta primers that the PCR ran. TCRdb's table, derived via immunoSEQ multiplex PCR, lists solely in-frame clones and lacks some. The sample has about 94,000 clones, about 80% seen once. Sequencing was carried out using PBMCs. The source of these receptors is a man aged 40-49 years in good health and CMV-seropositive.

The count of this clone is one. V gene TRBV10-3 combines with J gene TRBJ1-2, with TRBD1 matching over 9 bases. Per the germline V gene, CDR1 is ENHRY and CDR2 is SYGVKD. V gave up 10 bases and J gave up 4 bases; unmatched junction bases: 4. This CDR3 has 12 amino acids. The chain's CDR3 is CATGQGSYGYTF. The CDR3 region has the DNA TGTGCCACTGGACAGGGGAGCTATGGCTACACCTTC.

The chain combines TRBV9 with TRBJ2-5, with 7 nucleotides matching TRBD1. The CDR3 sequence is 13 residues long. Losses at the gene ends were 0 bases for V and 5 bases for J; bases not matched to a gene: 1. Germline assignment: CDR1 SGDLS and CDR2 YYNGEE. The CDR3 spells CASSVGGGETQYF. DNA of the CDR3: TGTGCCAGCAGCGTAGGAGGGGGCGAGACCCAGTACTTC. The variable domain in full, with the rest retrieved from reference TRBV9 and TRBJ2-5, is DSGVTQTPKHLITATGQRVTLRCSPRSGDLSVYWYQQSLDQGLQFLIQYYNGEERAKGNILERFSAQQFPDLHSELNLSSLELGDSALYFCASSVGGGETQYFGPGTRLLVL.

V usage is TRBV7-2 and J usage is TRBJ2-1; tentatively, D is TRBD2 (6 bases). The ends were cut back, 1 base at V and 0 bases at J, with 16 bases in the middle. The CDR3 consists of 18 residues. Looked up from germline, CDR1 is SGHTA and CDR2 is FQGNSA. CDR3 in amino acids: CASSLEREVVGSYNEQFF. In DNA form, the CDR3 reads TGTGCCAGCAGCTTAGAAAGGGAGGTGGTGGGCTCCTACAATGAGCAGTTCTTC. Complete variable domain (other parts from reference TRBV7-2 and TRBJ2-1): GAGVSQSPSNKVTEKGKDVELRCDPISGHTALYWYRQSLGQGLEFLIYFQGNSAPDKSGLPSDRFSAERTGGSVSTLTIQRTQQEDSAVYLCASSLEREVVGSYNEQFFGPGTRLTVL.

The chain recombines TRBV4-1 with TRBJ2-7; D perhaps matches TRBD2 (6 bases). V lost 0 bases, J lost 1 base, and 7 bases lay in between. The germline gives CDR1 MGHRA, CDR2 YSYEKL. The CDR3 covers 14 residues. CDR3 DNA sequence: TGCGCCAGCAGCCAAGAGGGGGGTTCCTACGAGCAGTACTTC. Translating gives CASSQEGGSYEQYF.

This chain joins TRBV5-1 and TRBJ2-1; 8 bases fit TRBD1. Germline values: CDR1 SGHRS, CDR2 YFSETQ. The V segment lost 4 bases and the J segment 8 bases; nucleotides outside the gene matches: 8. The CDR3 contains 14 residues. CDR3 protein: CASSTGQGMDEQFF. The CDR3 DNA reads TGCGCCAGCAGCACCGGACAGGGTATGGATGAGCAGTTCTTC.

The DNA for the CDR3 is TGTGCCAGCAACGTGGAGCGCAATCAGCCCCAGCATTTT. Translation: CASNVERNQPQHF. The V call is TRBV28, the J call TRBJ1-5, with D uncertain. Germline CDR1 MDHEN, CDR2 SYDVKM. V lost 7 bases and J lost 2, with 9 bases in between. The CDR3 contains 13 residues.

V gene TRBV7-2 combines with J gene TRBJ1-6; tentative D call: TRBD1 (5 bases). In germline, CDR1 is SGHTA, CDR2 FQGNSA. The CDR3 length is 14 residues. V gave up 4 bases and J gave up 7 bases, with 11 bases separating them. The CDR3 nucleotides read TGTGCCAGCAGCTACCCGAGACAGAATTCACCCCTCCACTTT. It translates to CASSYPRQNSPLHF.

The rearrangement links TRBV18 to TRBJ1-1; the D is unclear. This CDR3 region has 13 residues. The germline V gene has CDR1 KGHSH and CDR2 LQKENI. V dropped 4 bases and J dropped 1 base, with 7 bases sitting between them. CDR3: CASSLTKNTEAFF. CDR3 nucleotides: TGTGCCAGCTCACTTACAAAGAACACTGAAGCTTTCTTT. The whole variable domain, remainder taken from reference TRBV18 and TRBJ1-1, is NAGVMQNPRHLVRRRGQEARLRCSPMKGHSHVYWYRQLPEEGLKFMVYLQKENIIDESGMPKERFSAEFPKEGPSILRIQQVVRGDSAAYFCASSLTKNTEAFFGQGTRLTVV.

This clone was counted a few times. J is TRBJ2-5 and V is TRBV5-4; maybe TRBD2 (6 bases). This CDR3 spans 16 amino acids. V was clipped by 4 bases and J by 5 bases, with 21 bases between them. Germline CDR1 is SGHNT and CDR2 is YYREEE (reference sequence). The CDR3, as DNA: TGTGCCAGCAGCCCCAGGACTAACACGAGAAGGGAGACCCAGTACTTC. This encodes CASSPRTNTRRETQYF.

This clone was seen once. The rearrangement links TRBV7-9 to TRBJ2-3; D is undetermined. The CDR3 consists of 14 residues. With 0 bases removed from V and 2 bases from J, the gap between germline ends came to 6 bases. The germline gives CDR1 SEHNR, CDR2 FQNEAQ (reference sequence). For the CDR3, the DNA is TGTGCCAGCAGCTTAGCCTCTAACACAGATACGCAGTATTTT. This codes for CASSLASNTDTQYF.

The CDR3: CASSLFAGRSNGELFF. The CDR3 DNA reads TGCGCCAGCAGCTTGTTTGCGGGTCGGTCGAACGGGGAGCTGTTTTTT. This rearrangement joins TRBV5-1 to TRBJ2-2, with D perhaps matching TRBD2 (5 bases). This CDR3 region has 16 residues. Per the germline V gene, CDR1 is SGHRS and CDR2 is YFSETQ. Trimming took off 1 base at V and 7 bases at J, with 17 bases between the two ends.

The V and J genes are TRBV5-4 and TRBJ2-1; D possibly corresponds to TRBD1 (6 bases). Trimming took off 0 bases at V and 5 bases at J, with 15 bases between the two ends. The CDR3 spans 16 residues. CDR1 SGHNT and CDR2 YYREEE come from the germline V gene (reference sequence). CDR3 protein: CASSLGTVRTNNEQFF. CDR3 bases: TGTGCCAGCAGCTTGGGGACAGTCAGGACCAACAATGAGCAGTTCTTC.

The V gene is TRBV7-8, the J gene TRBJ2-2; D might be TRBD2 (6 bases). The germline V and J ends were trimmed by 7 bases and 1 base, with 10 bases remaining between them. Germline V gene sequence: CDR1 SGHVS, CDR2 FQNEAQ. This CDR3 has 14 amino acids. The DNA for the CDR3 is TGTGCCAGCATAGCGGACTTGAACACCGGGGAGCTGTTTTTT. This gives the protein CASIADLNTGELFF.

V usage is TRBV5-1 and J usage is TRBJ2-1; perhaps TRBD1 as D (6 bases). This CDR3 spans 16 amino acids. Trimming removed 4 bases at V and 10 bases at J, with 24 bases between. Germline V gene data show CDR1 as SGHRS and CDR2 as YFSETQ. For the CDR3, the DNA is TGCGCCAGCAGCCCACCTGGCAGTACAGGGCTGGTGGAGCAGTTCTTC. It codes for CASSPPGSTGLVEQFF.

V usage is TRBV28 and J usage is TRBJ1-2; D may be TRBD1 (5 bases). Germline-derived CDR1 and CDR2 are MDHEN and SYDVKM. The CDR3 has 19 residues. The germline V and J ends were trimmed by 7 bases and 4 bases, with 31 bases remaining between them. CDR3 nucleotides: TGTGCCAGCACCTTGGGGGTGCGGGAAGGATTAGTACGAAGCTATGGCTACACCTTC. Amino acids: CASTLGVREGLVRSYGYTF.

The J gene is TRBJ2-5, the V gene TRBV7-9; 8 nucleotides align to TRBD2. The CDR3 totals 13 residues. Trimming cost V 4 bases and J 4 bases; bases outside gene matches: 2. CDR1 is SEHNR, CDR2 FQNEAQ, per germline (reference sequence). Here the CDR3 DNA reads TGTGCCAGCAGCTCCGCGGGAGGAGAGACCCAGTACTTC. This translates into CASSSAGGETQYF.

The chain employs TRBV15 and TRBJ2-7, with D perhaps matching TRBD2 (6 bases). The CDR3 spans 13 residues. The germline V gene encodes CDR1 LNHNV and CDR2 YYDKDF (reference sequence). V shed 6 bases and J shed 0 bases, with 9 bases lying between them. DNA for the CDR3: TGTGCCACCAGGGGCGGGGTCTCCTACGAGCAGTACTTC. It translates to CATRGGVSYEQYF. The full variable domain, rest sourced from reference TRBV15 and TRBJ2-7, is DAMVIQNPRYQVTQFGKPVTLSCSQTLNHNVMYWYQQKSSQAPKLLFHYYDKDFNNEADTPDNFQSRRPNTSFCFLDIRSPGLGDTAMYLCATRGGVSYEQYFGPGTRLTVT.

CDR3 nucleotides: TGCGCCAGCAGCCCGGACACGTACACAGATACGCAGTATTTT. The encoded protein is CASSPDTYTDTQYF. The chain is built from TRBV5-1 and TRBJ2-3; D may be TRBD1 (5 bases). The CDR3 consists of 14 residues. Trimming stripped 4 bases from V and 2 bases from J, with 11 bases between. Germline V gene sequence: CDR1 SGHRS, CDR2 YFSETQ.

The chain employs TRBV6-6 and TRBJ2-6; D may be TRBD2 (6 bases). The CDR3 totals 15 residues. Trimming removed 3 bases from V and 1 base from J, with 7 bases in between. Germline assignment: CDR1 MNHNY and CDR2 SVGAGI (reference sequence). CDR3 DNA sequence: TGTGCCAGCAGTTATGGGGGGTCTGGGGCCAACGTCCTGACTTTC. It encodes CASSYGGSGANVLTF.

CDR3 protein: CASIPTRGEETQYF. Here the CDR3 DNA reads TGTGCCAGCATCCCCACCAGGGGCGAGGAGACCCAGTACTTC. The genes are TRBV7-8 and TRBJ2-5, with D maybe TRBD1 (6 bases). CDR1 and CDR2 (germline): SGHVS, FQNEAQ. This CDR3 is 14 amino acids long. Trimming left V 7 bases short and J 5 bases short, with 17 bases between.

This clone was observed a handful of times. V is TRBV15 and J is TRBJ2-1; the D gene is possibly TRBD2 (6 bases). V gave up 0 bases and J gave up 8 bases, with 14 bases separating them. The CDR3 is 15 residues long. Germline V gene lookup returns CDR1 LNHNV and CDR2 YYDKDF (reference sequence). CDR3 loop: CATSRDRVADDEQFF. CDR3 nucleotide sequence: TGTGCCACCAGCAGAGATAGGGTAGCGGACGATGAGCAGTTCTTC.